The 12 T cell receptor beta chains in this list originate from one sample, sequenced in a study of CD8 T cells in Susac syndrome. Reverse transcription of roughly 0.5 to 1 ug RNA used random hexamers. TCRdb redid the calling of the immunoSEQ multiplex PCR reads with MiXCR, one entry per CDR3 protein. The table includes about 160,000 distinct CDR3 sequences, approximately 94% detected once. The material sequenced was CD4+ T cells from PBMCs. The receptors come from a human donor with multiple sclerosis.

The chain uses TRBV29-1 and TRBJ2-1; 10 positions match TRBD2. Germline loops: CDR1 SQVTM, CDR2 ANQGSEA. The CDR3 runs to 14 residues. The CDR3 DNA reads TGCGGCGCCTGGACTAGCGGAGGAAGGGATGAGCAGTTCTTC. It yields the protein CGAWTSGGRDEQFF.

J is TRBJ2-1 and V is TRBV7-2; D call uncertain. V lost 5 bases to trimming and J lost 10 bases, with 15 bases between them. The length of the CDR3 is 13 residues. CDR1 and CDR2 from the germline V gene are SGHTA and FQGNSA. Here the CDR3 reads CASSPVRRVEQFF. CDR3 DNA sequence: TGTGCCAGCAGCCCGGTACGACGGGTCGAGCAGTTCTTC.

This chain connects TRBV12-3 or TRBV12-4 to TRBJ1-4; perhaps TRBD1 as D (5 bases). V dropped 7 bases and J dropped 8 bases, with 26 bases sitting between them. The CDR3 has 17 amino acids. DNA of the CDR3: TGTGCCAGCACCGGGGGACTTACGACTCTAACTGGGGAAAAACTGTTTTTT. Protein sequence: CASTGGLTTLTGEKLFF.

J is TRBJ2-5 and V is TRBV20-1; D may be TRBD2 (5 bases). The length of the CDR3 is 11 residues. CDR1 and CDR2 (germline): DFQATT, SNEGSKA (reference sequence). V was cut by 4 bases and J by 5 bases, with 8 bases left in between. The CDR3 region is CSAIRGETQYF. As DNA, the CDR3 is TGCAGTGCTATCCGAGGGGAGACCCAGTACTTC.

This clonotype was observed a single time. The rearrangement joins TRBV29-1 to TRBJ2-3, with D possibly matching TRBD2 (5 bases). Trimming left V 0 bases short and J 6 bases short, with 13 bases between. Looked up from germline, CDR1 is SQVTM and CDR2 is ANQGSEA. The CDR3 extends over 14 amino acids. CDR3 sequence: CSVEDQRPDDTQYF. The CDR3 nucleotides are TGCAGCGTTGAAGATCAGCGGCCAGATGATACGCAGTATTTT.

This clonotype was seen more than once but under ten times. The chain is built from TRBV13 and TRBJ2-5; the D call may be TRBD1 or TRBD2 (6 bases each). V lost 3 bases, J lost 5 bases, and 10 bases lay in between. The CDR3 runs to 13 residues. Germline CDR1 and CDR2: PRHDT and FYEKMQ (reference sequence). The CDR3 loop is CASSFRGGETQYF. Here the CDR3 DNA reads TGTGCCAGCAGCTTTCGAGGGGGGGAGACCCAGTACTTC.

The chain carries TRBV15 and TRBJ1-2; 7 nucleotides agree with TRBD1. CDR3 size: 15 residues. V lost 1 base to trimming and J lost 4 bases; unmatched junction nucleotides: 6. Germline-derived CDR1 and CDR2 are LNHNV and YYDKDF (reference sequence). In DNA, the CDR3 is TGTGCCACCAGCAGAGCAGGGGGATTATCCTATGGCTACACCTTC. This translates into CATSRAGGLSYGYTF.

The chain uses TRBV15 and TRBJ1-4; 9 bases are a match to TRBD1. V was clipped by 0 bases and J by 8 bases; unmatched bases: 4. CDR1 and CDR2 (germline): LNHNV, YYDKDF (reference sequence). The CDR3 totals 15 residues. The CDR3 coding sequence is TGTGCCACCAGCAGAGATCTGGGACAGGGCGAAAAACTGTTTTTT. This codes for CATSRDLGQGEKLFF. Full variable domain (rest looked up from reference TRBV15 and TRBJ1-4): DAMVIQNPRYQVTQFGKPVTLSCSQTLNHNVMYWYQQKSSQAPKLLFHYYDKDFNNEADTPDNFQSRRPNTSFCFLDIRSPGLGDTAMYLCATSRDLGQGEKLFFGSGTQLSVL.

Comment on this clonotype: A read error may produce the germline difference seen at one junction end. This chain connects TRBV29-1 to TRBJ2-7, with 7 bases that match TRBD1. Germline V lookup: CDR1 SQVTM, CDR2 ANQGSEA. The CDR3 length is 13 residues. The CDR3 here is CSVLGTASYEQYF. Here the CDR3 DNA reads TGCAGCGTTCTCGGGACAGCCTCCTACGAACAGTACTTC.

This CDR3 is CASSRTLADTDTQYF. As DNA, the CDR3 is TGCGCCAGCAGCCGAACACTAGCGGACACAGATACGCAGTATTTT. The chain employs TRBV4-3 and TRBJ2-3, with 8 bases aligning to TRBD2. The trim removed 4 bases at V and 2 bases at J, leaving 5 bases unmatched. This CDR3 spans 15 amino acids. Germline values: CDR1 LGHNA, CDR2 YSLEER.

The V call is TRBV29-1, the J call TRBJ2-3, with TRBD2 matching over 7 bases. The V gene's germline CDR1 is SQVTM and CDR2 ANQGSEA. The CDR3 contains 15 residues. J was trimmed by 5 bases and V by 6 bases; bases with no gene match: 14. The CDR3 region has the DNA TGCAGCGTCTCACGGGCGGGAGAGTCCGGAGATACGCAGTATTTT. It translates to CSVSRAGESGDTQYF.

V is TRBV4-2 and J is TRBJ2-7, with TRBD2 as a possible D gene (6 bases). V was shortened by 2 bases and J by 4 bases, with 9 bases between the two germline ends. The germline V gene has CDR1 LGHNA and CDR2 YNFKEQ. The CDR3 extends over 13 amino acids. The chain's CDR3 is CASSQLAGYEQYF. Written as DNA, the CDR3 is TGTGCCAGCAGCCAATTGGCGGGGTACGAGCAGTACTTC.